Below, one TCR beta chain is given with its context. The antigen is undetermined. 13 Jbeta primers and 60 Vbeta primers were used for the PCR. Clones were sequenced by immunoSEQ multiplex PCR, and TCRdb holds only the in-frame ones, with some missing. The table includes some 61,000 clones, about 81% detected once. These data originate in a study of cytomegalovirus exposure and HLA in healthy donors. Study results and limitations: Indistinguishable V segments, including TRBV6-2 and TRBV6-3, were excluded. Cytomegalovirus status was reportedly diagnosed by the classifier with high specificity and sensitivity.

V was pared by 1 base and J by 2 bases, with 6 bases of the junction left unmatched. This CDR3 contains 16 residues. Germline values: CDR1 PRHDT, CDR2 FYEKMQ (reference sequence). The chain employs TRBV13 and TRBJ2-7; 9 bases map to TRBD1. Sequencing used PBMCs. The TCR originated in a human donor in good health. CDR3 protein: CASSLEGQGKTYEQYF. The CDR3, as DNA: TGTGCCAGCAGCTTAGAGGGACAGGGCAAGACCTACGAGCAGTACTTC.